The entry below describes one TCR beta chain. Its antigen is unidentified. The data originate from a study of T cell repertoires in cytomegalovirus infection. Study details: Both recently identified HLA-C-restricted and well-studied HLA-B-restricted CMV epitopes were used in the study. Public signatures in TCR beta pointed to CMV infection and matching HLA type.

V lost 4 bases and J lost 4, with 23 bases in between. Germline CDR1 and CDR2: SGHNT and YYREEE (reference sequence). The CDR3 consists of 18 residues. TCRdb reanalysed the reads using MiXCR and keeps one entry per CDR3 protein. The sample gives about a million distinct CDR3 sequences, under 40% of which show up once; around an eighth is in the top ten. Study-wide points: HLA-C-restricted CMV-specific TCR beta clonotypes were dominant in the ex vivo response.

Specimen: cultured CD8+ T cells from PBMCs, collected from culture after CMV antigen stimulation. This clonotype originated in a human donor in good health (CMV status not recorded). Some clones in this sample may be carry-over from other donors' samples. J is TRBJ2-2 and V is TRBV5-4; D possibly uses TRBD1 or TRBD2 (5 bases each). The CDR3 DNA reads TGTGCCAGCAGCCCCGGAACTGGATATTTTGGGGGCACCGGGGAGCTGTTTTTT. Its translation: CASSPGTGYFGGTGELFF.